This entry lists 26 T cell receptor beta chains sequenced from one sample in a study of blood T cell repertoires in COVID-19. TCRdb's table, derived via immunoSEQ multiplex PCR, lists solely in-frame clones and lacks some. The data show about 480,000 clones, less than 90% seen once. Material: peripheral blood. The source is a woman aged 45-59 years with COVID-19, enrolled during active disease.

V gene TRBV23-1 combines with J gene TRBJ2-5; possible D gene TRBD2, 6 bases. TRBV23-1 is an open reading frame whose function is uncertain. V was pared by 3 bases and J by 7 bases, with 30 bases between. This CDR3 spans 19 amino acids. For the CDR3, the DNA is TGCGCCAGCAGTCAGACTAGTTCTGGGTTCGGGGTCCCCTCCACGACCCAGTACTTC. This sequence encodes CASSQTSSGFGVPSTTQYF.

The V call is TRBV2, the J call TRBJ2-1, with 7 bases fitting TRBD2. V lost 10 bases and J lost 6; bases outside the gene matches: 12. Germline CDR1 SNHLY, CDR2 FYNNEI. The CDR3 length is 14 residues. Here the CDR3 DNA reads TGTGCCACCACGAGCGGGACTTGGGGCAATGAGCAGTTCTTC. Amino acid sequence: CATTSGTWGNEQFF.

The gene calls are TRBV5-4 and TRBJ2-5; D remains unclear. Germline values: CDR1 SGHNT, CDR2 YYREEE (reference sequence). The CDR3 contains 13 residues. Trimming removed 0 bases at V and 1 base at J, with 4 bases between. CDR3 sequence: CASSLGSQETQYF. CDR3 DNA sequence: TGTGCCAGCAGCTTGGGCAGCCAAGAGACCCAGTACTTC.

The J gene is TRBJ2-7, the V gene TRBV7-7, with 8 bases identical to TRBD1. V lost 5 bases, J lost 3 bases, and 9 bases stayed unmatched. This CDR3 has 15 amino acids. Germline lookup yields CDR1 SSHAT and CDR2 FNYEAQ (reference sequence). Here the CDR3 reads CASSQNPGGHYEQYF. The DNA of the CDR3 is TGTGCCAGCAGCCAGAATCCAGGGGGCCACTACGAGCAGTACTTC.

This clone has only one observation. The CDR3 DNA reads TGCAGCGCCAAGGGACAGGGTGTTTCCGGGGAGCTGTTTTTT. Encoded protein: CSAKGQGVSGELFF. The chain has TRBV29-1 and TRBJ2-2, with 9 bases aligning to TRBD1. This CDR3 is 14 amino acids long. CDR1 and CDR2 from the germline V gene are SQVTM and ANQGSEA. V was clipped by 7 bases and J by 6 bases; unmatched bases: 9.

The V gene is TRBV30, the J gene TRBJ2-1; D not resolved. V shed 2 bases and J shed 7 bases, with 6 bases lying between them. The CDR3 consists of 11 residues. Looked up from germline, CDR1 is GTSNPN and CDR2 is SVGIG (reference sequence). CDR3: CAWSLINEQFF. CDR3 nucleotides: TGTGCCTGGAGTCTTATAAATGAGCAGTTCTTC.

The rearrangement uses TRBV29-1 and TRBJ2-3; 9 positions match TRBD2. Germline V gene sequence: CDR1 SQVTM, CDR2 ANQGSEA. Unmatched junction bases numbered 7, after V lost 5 bases and J lost 4 bases. This CDR3 region has 14 residues. CDR3: CSVSGTSNSDTQYF. The CDR3 DNA reads as TGCAGCGTTAGCGGGACTAGCAATTCAGATACGCAGTATTTT.

The chain is built from TRBV6-1 and TRBJ2-4, with TRBD1 identical over 7 bases. Germline CDR1 and CDR2: MNHNS and SASEGT. Losses at the gene ends were 4 bases for V and 0 bases for J; bases not matched to a gene: 6. CDR3 length: 16 amino acids. CDR3 nucleotides: TGTGCCAGCAGTGGACCGGGACAGATAGCCAAAAACATTCAGTACTTC. Protein sequence: CASSGPGQIAKNIQYF.

The genes are TRBV6-5 and TRBJ2-7; tentatively, D is TRBD2 (5 bases). CDR3 length equals 14 residues. V shed 0 bases and J shed 1 base, with 7 bases lying between them. Germline CDR1 reads MNHEY; CDR2 reads SVGAGI. CDR3 DNA: TGTGCCAGCAGTTACTCCGGGATTTCCTACGAGCAGTACTTC. It yields the protein CASSYSGISYEQYF.

The chain employs TRBV2 and TRBJ2-3, with a tentative D call TRBD1 (5 bases). This CDR3 contains 16 residues. V lost 4 bases, J lost 1 base, and 15 bases lay in between. CDR1 and CDR2 (germline): SNHLY, FYNNEI. CDR3 nucleotides: TGTGCCAGCAGTGGGGGCGCAGTCTATGGCACAGATACGCAGTATTTT. Encoded protein: CASSGGAVYGTDTQYF. The full variable domain, its missing parts supplied by reference TRBV2 and TRBJ2-3, is EPEVTQTPSHQVTQMGQEVILRCVPISNHLYFYWYRQILGQKVEFLVSFYNNEISEKSEIFDDQFSVERPDGSNFTLKIRSTKLEDSAMYFCASSGGAVYGTDTQYFGPGTRLTVL.

V is TRBV7-7 and J is TRBJ1-5; D unclear. Germline V gene lookup returns CDR1 SSHAT and CDR2 FNYEAQ (reference sequence). The CDR3 loop spans 14 amino acids. Trimming left V 10 bases short and J 9 bases short, with 22 bases between. The CDR3 here is CATKPSQARGPQHF. CDR3 coding DNA: TGTGCCACCAAACCAAGTCAGGCTCGGGGGCCCCAGCATTTT.

The rearrangement uses TRBV6-5 and TRBJ2-2; 8 bases align to TRBD1. CDR1 is MNHEY, CDR2 SVGAGI, per germline. J lost 8 bases, V lost 4 bases, and 3 bases had no gene match. The CDR3 runs 13 residues. In DNA, the CDR3 is TGTGCCAGCAGTTCCGACAGGGGTGGGGAGCTGTTTTTT. It encodes CASSSDRGGELFF.

CDR3 DNA sequence: TGTGCCAGCAGCCCCGGGACAGGGAATGGCTACACCTTC. As protein: CASSPGTGNGYTF. V gene TRBV5-4 combines with J gene TRBJ1-2; 9 bases line up with TRBD1. The CDR3 is made up of 13 amino acids. CDR1 is SGHNT, CDR2 YYREEE, per germline (reference sequence). Unmatched junction bases numbered 4, after V lost 4 bases and J lost 6 bases. Full variable domain (rest looked up from reference TRBV5-4 and TRBJ1-2): ETGVTQSPTHLIKTRGQQVTLRCSSQSGHNTVSWYQQALGQGPQFIFQYYREEENGRGNFPPRFSGLQFPNYSSELNVNALELDDSALYLCASSPGTGNGYTFGSGTRLTVV.

The chain has TRBV2 and TRBJ1-1, with 8 bases that match TRBD1. The CDR3 has 14 amino acids. Germline assignment: CDR1 SNHLY and CDR2 FYNNEI. V was clipped by 1 base and J by 7 bases; unmatched bases: 5. CDR3 residues: CASSEGGQVNEAFF. CDR3 in DNA: TGTGCCAGCAGTGAAGGGGGACAGGTAAATGAAGCTTTCTTT.

This chain joins TRBV9 and TRBJ2-7; 10 bases are shared with TRBD1. V lost 3 bases and J lost 2; bases outside the gene matches: 5. CDR3 length: 15 residues. The V gene's germline CDR1 is SGDLS and CDR2 YYNGEE. The DNA of the CDR3 is TGTGCCAGCAGCGCAGGGACAGGGGATACCTACGAGCAGTACTTC. Amino acid sequence: CASSAGTGDTYEQYF.

The chain is built from TRBV19 and TRBJ1-4; TRBD1 might be the D (6 bases). The CDR3 consists of 16 residues. Germline V gene data show CDR1 as LNHDA and CDR2 as SQIVND (reference sequence). Between the trimmed V and J ends, which lost 5 bases and 6 bases, there was a span of 19 bases. CDR3 loop: CASSPLEGQTDEKLFF. The CDR3 coding sequence is TGTGCCAGTAGTCCCCTAGAAGGACAGACGGATGAAAAACTGTTTTTT.

The V and J genes are TRBV12-3 or TRBV12-4 and TRBJ1-1; TRBD1 matches at 9 bases. This CDR3 has 12 residues. The J segment lost 6 bases and the V segment lost 6 bases, leaving 2 bases of the junction unmatched. CDR3 nucleotide sequence: TGTGCCAGCAGCAGACAGGGGGCTGAAGCTTTCTTT. Translating gives CASSRQGAEAFF.

This chain joins TRBV21-1 and TRBJ1-1; TRBD1 was called by the table and not checked on the DNA. TRBV21-1 is classified as a pseudogene. This CDR3 has 14 amino acids. The chain's CDR3 is CASSRDRLNTEAFF. CDR3 sequence (DNA): TGTGCCAGCAGCCGGGACAGATTGAACACTGAAGCTTTCTTT.

This clone occurred a few times. The V gene is TRBV5-1, the J gene TRBJ2-3, with 10 bases that match TRBD1. The germline V gene encodes CDR1 SGHRS and CDR2 YFSETQ. The CDR3 extends over 16 amino acids. After removal of 0 bases from V and 11 bases from J, the junction contained 12 bases not matched to a gene. This chain's CDR3 is CASSLGEGQGGGKQYF. The CDR3, as DNA: TGCGCCAGCAGCTTGGGAGAAGGACAGGGGGGCGGAAAGCAGTATTTT.

This chain uses TRBV5-1 with TRBJ1-4; no clear D gene. The germline V gene has CDR1 SGHRS and CDR2 YFSETQ. The V gene lost 0 bases and the J gene lost 11 bases, with 17 bases spanning the gap. The length of the CDR3 is 15 residues. The CDR3 loop is CASSLGTEPSRKLFF. CDR3 nucleotide sequence: TGCGCCAGCAGCTTGGGAACAGAACCCTCAAGGAAACTGTTTTTT.

This clone was observed once. The V call is TRBV9, the J call TRBJ2-3; 13 bases align to TRBD2. The J segment lost 1 base and the V segment lost 3 bases, leaving 5 bases of the junction unmatched. The CDR3 runs 17 residues. The germline gives CDR1 SGDLS, CDR2 YYNGEE. CDR3 nucleotides: TGTGCCAGCAGCGACCCGACTAGCGGGGGGCGCACAGATACGCAGTATTTT. Protein product: CASSDPTSGGRTDTQYF.

The rearrangement uses TRBV18 and TRBJ1-2; no firm D call. Looked up from germline, CDR1 is KGHSH and CDR2 is LQKENI. The CDR3 is made up of 14 amino acids. V was clipped by 3 bases and J by 6 bases, with 14 bases between them. CDR3 in DNA: TGTGCCAGCTCACCGGTTTTCACAGCAGATGGCTACACCTTC. This encodes CASSPVFTADGYTF.

The rearrangement links TRBV13 to TRBJ1-2; 12 bases map to TRBD1. Germline V lookup: CDR1 PRHDT, CDR2 FYEKMQ (reference sequence). The CDR3 has 16 residues. The V and J ends lost 7 bases and 4 bases, in that order; junction bases with no gene match: 10. The CDR3, as DNA: TGTGCCAGCACGATAGGGGACAGGGGGCGCACCTATGGCTACACCTTC. Amino acid sequence: CASTIGDRGRTYGYTF.

This clone appeared once. V and J are TRBV5-4 and TRBJ2-1; TRBD2 might be the D (5 bases). The CDR3 length is 13 residues. Germline-derived CDR1 and CDR2 are SGHNT and YYREEE (reference sequence). Trimming pared 2 bases from V and 6 bases from J, leaving 9 bases between. The CDR3 nucleotides read TGTGCCAGCAGCTTACGGGGAATCAATGAGCAGTTCTTC. As protein: CASSLRGINEQFF.

V is TRBV2 and J is TRBJ2-1, with D possibly matching TRBD1 (5 bases). This CDR3 has 11 residues. Per the germline V gene, CDR1 is SNHLY and CDR2 is FYNNEI. V was cut by 7 bases and J by 9 bases, with 10 bases left in between. In nucleotides, the CDR3 is TGTGCCAGCAATAGACAGCCTGAGCAGTTCTTC. This codes for CASNRQPEQFF.

V and J are TRBV5-1 and TRBJ1-2; D gene ambiguous. From germline, CDR1 is SGHRS and CDR2 YFSETQ. The CDR3 is 15 residues long. The V end lost 0 bases, the J end lost 5 bases, and 14 bases lay between the germline ends. The CDR3 loop is CASSLVGDIGYGYTF. CDR3 in DNA: TGCGCCAGCAGCTTGGTGGGTGACATAGGTTATGGCTACACCTTC. The full variable domain, rest sourced from reference TRBV5-1 and TRBJ1-2, is KAGVTQTPRYLIKTRGQQVTLSCSPISGHRSVSWYQQTPGQGLQFLFEYFSETQRNKGNFPGRFSGRQFSNSRSEMNVSTLELGDSALYLCASSLVGDIGYGYTFGSGTRLTVV.